This TCR beta chain was retrieved from a study of T cell responses to AZD1222 COVID-19 vaccine. General study points: Mapped onto spike, vaccine-associated CD4 TCRs spanned it and were dominant at 160-218 and 743-854.

Worth noting for this clone: Its antigen is unknown.

Profiled with immunoSEQ multiplex PCR; TCRdb holds only in-frame clones, not every one. The data hold around 170,000 clones, with roughly 90% observed a single time. The sequencing used peripheral blood, collected on day 0 of AZD1222 vaccination. The sequence was collected from an adult in good health.

CDR3 nucleotide sequence: TGTGCCAGCAGTACTAGCGGCGGGTACACCGGGGAGCTGTTTTTT. Its protein is CASSTSGGYTGELFF. The chain recombines TRBV28 with TRBJ2-2; TRBD2 aligns across 8 bases. The junction had 5 bases not matched to a gene; V was cut back by 5 bases and J by 3 bases. From germline, CDR1 is MDHEN and CDR2 SYDVKM. This CDR3 has 15 amino acids.